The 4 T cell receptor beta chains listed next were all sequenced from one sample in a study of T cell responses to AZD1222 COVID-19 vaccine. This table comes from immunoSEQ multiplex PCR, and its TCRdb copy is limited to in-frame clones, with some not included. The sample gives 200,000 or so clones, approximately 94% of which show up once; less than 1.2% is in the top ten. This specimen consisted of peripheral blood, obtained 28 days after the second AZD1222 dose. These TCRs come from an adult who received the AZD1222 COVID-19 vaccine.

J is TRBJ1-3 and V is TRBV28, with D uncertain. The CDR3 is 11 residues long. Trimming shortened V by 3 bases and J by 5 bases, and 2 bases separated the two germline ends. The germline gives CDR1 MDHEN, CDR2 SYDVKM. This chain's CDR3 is CASSFRNTIYF. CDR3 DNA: TGTGCCAGCAGTTTCCGAAACACCATATATTTT.

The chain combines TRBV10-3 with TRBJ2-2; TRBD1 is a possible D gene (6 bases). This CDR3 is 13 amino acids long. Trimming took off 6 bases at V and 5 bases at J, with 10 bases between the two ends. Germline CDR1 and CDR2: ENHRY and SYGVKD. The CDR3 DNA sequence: TGTGCCATCAGAGCAGGGGAAACCGGGGAGCTGTTTTTT. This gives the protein CAIRAGETGELFF.

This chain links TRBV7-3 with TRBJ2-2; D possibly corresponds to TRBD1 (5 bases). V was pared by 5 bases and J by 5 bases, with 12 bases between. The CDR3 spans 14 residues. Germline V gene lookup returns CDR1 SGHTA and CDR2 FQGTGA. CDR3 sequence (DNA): TGTGCCAGCAGCAGAGCCCCAGGGACCGGGGAGCTGTTTTTT. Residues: CASSRAPGTGELFF.

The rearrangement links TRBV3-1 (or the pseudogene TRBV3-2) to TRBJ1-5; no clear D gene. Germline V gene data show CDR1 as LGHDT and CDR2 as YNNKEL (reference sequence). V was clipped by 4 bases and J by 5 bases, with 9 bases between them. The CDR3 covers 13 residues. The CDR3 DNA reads TGTGCCAGCAGCCCCCCAGGCGATCAGCCCCAGCATTTT. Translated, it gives CASSPPGDQPQHF.